A selection of T cell receptor beta chains follows, all from one sample in a study of PD-L1 blockade in urothelial cancer. The assay was immunoSEQ multiplex PCR, and TCRdb's table has in-frame clones only and misses some. The sample consists of 70,000 to 100,000 clones, 80% to 85% of them appearing once. The sample consisted of PBMCs, taken around atezolizumab (anti-PD-L1) treatment. The receptors come from a man between 60 and 75 years old with urothelial cancer. Both conserved end residues are trimmed from each CDR3. The D gene is left open where the match is weak. Expanded clones are given a class, and other clones once, few, many or no size at all.

- | TRBJ2-1 | TRBV19 | TRBD2 | ASRRGLAGGNNEQF
- | TRBJ2-7 | TRBV7-6 | TRBD1 | ASSTGQGRDEQY
- | TRBJ2-7 | TRBV7-2 | - | ASSSQGGPYEQY
- | TRBJ1-2 | TRBV2 | - | ASSDQQGGVASGYT
- | TRBJ2-7 | TRBV6-5 | TRBD1 | ASSYGTGLYEQY
once | TRBJ2-5 | TRBV5-6 | - | ASSPTVGPGWETQY
- | TRBJ2-7 | TRBV6-5 | - | ASSPSSYEQY
- | TRBJ2-2 | TRBV6-4 | - | APHGVKNTGELF
- | TRBJ2-3 | TRBV7-3 | - | ASSQSPTEDTQY
- | TRBJ1-2 | TRBV19 | - | ASSIEAGGYT
- | TRBJ2-1 | TRBV6-4 | TRBD2 | ASSAGLAGGPTSYNEQF
- | TRBJ2-1 | TRBV5-6 | TRBD1 | ASSLAGQGLNNEQF
- | TRBJ1-5 | TRBV30 | TRBD1 | AWSKGGGFGNQPQH